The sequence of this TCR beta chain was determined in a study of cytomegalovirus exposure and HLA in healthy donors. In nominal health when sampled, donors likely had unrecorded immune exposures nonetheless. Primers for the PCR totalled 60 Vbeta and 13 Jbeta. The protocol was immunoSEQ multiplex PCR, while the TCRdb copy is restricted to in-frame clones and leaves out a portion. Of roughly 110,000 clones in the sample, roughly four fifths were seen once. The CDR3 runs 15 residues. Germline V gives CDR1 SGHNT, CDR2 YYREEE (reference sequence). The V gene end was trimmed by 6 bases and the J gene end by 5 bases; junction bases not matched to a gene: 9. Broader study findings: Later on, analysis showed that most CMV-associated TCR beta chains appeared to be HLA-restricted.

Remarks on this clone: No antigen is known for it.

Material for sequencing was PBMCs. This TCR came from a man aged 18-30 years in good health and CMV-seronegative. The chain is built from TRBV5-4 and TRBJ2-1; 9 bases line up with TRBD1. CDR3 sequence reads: CASTLEGTGHNEQFF. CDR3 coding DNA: TGTGCCAGCACCTTAGAGGGGACAGGGCACAATGAGCAGTTCTTC. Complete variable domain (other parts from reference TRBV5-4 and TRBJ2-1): ETGVTQSPTHLIKTRGQQVTLRCSSQSGHNTVSWYQQALGQGPQFIFQYYREEENGRGNFPPRFSGLQFPNYSSELNVNALELDDSALYLCASTLEGTGHNEQFFGPGTRLTVL.